The rows below give T cell receptor beta chains drawn from one sample of a study of graft-versus-host responses after intestinal transplantation. Profiled with immunoSEQ multiplex PCR; TCRdb holds only in-frame clones, not every one. The profile shows around 23,000 clones, over 90% of them singletons. Sequenced here: PBMCs, sampled 18 days after transplant. These receptors were obtained from a human patient who received an intestinal transplant, so some T cells may come from the graft donor. Each CDR3 is given with its conserved first and last residue. D genes are given only for firm matches. Size is stated for part of the rows, as once, few or many counts, or as a class when the clone is expanded.

J | V | size | D | length | CDR3 | DNA
TRBJ2-1 | TRBV27 | . | . | 15 | CASSWDSVSYNEQFF | TGTGCCAGCAGTTGGGACTCGGTGTCCTACAATGAGCAGTTCTTC
TRBJ2-5 | TRBV7-9 | . | . | 13 | CASSHRTQETQYF | TGTGCCAGCAGCCACAGGACCCAAGAGACCCAGTACTTC
TRBJ2-7 | TRBV5-4 | . | TRBD1 | 14 | CASSFGTGAYEQYF | TGTGCCAGCAGCTTCGGGACAGGGGCCTACGAGCAGTACTTC
TRBJ2-5 | TRBV11-2 | . | TRBD2 | 13 | CASSSGLGETQYF | TGTGCCAGCAGCTCGGGACTAGGAGAGACCCAGTACTTC
TRBJ1-5 | TRBV4-1 | . | . | 20 | CASSQGPQGSIGGSNQPQHF | TGCGCCAGCAGCCAAGGCCCCCAGGGGAGTATCGGGGGTAGCAATCAGCCCCAGCATTTT
TRBJ2-5 | TRBV11-2 | . | . | 12 | CASRGRQETQYF | TGTGCCAGCAGGGGACGCCAAGAGACCCAGTACTTC
TRBJ2-7 | TRBV25-1 | . | . | 14 | CASSETGETYEQYF | TGTGCCAGCAGTGAAACCGGGGAAACCTACGAGCAGTACTTC
TRBJ1-1 | TRBV7-3 | . | . | 17 | CASSLIGFAGGSTEAFF | TGTGCCAGCAGCTTAATTGGGTTTGCGGGGGGAAGCACTGAAGCTTTCTTT
TRBJ1-2 | TRBV12-5 | . | . | 12 | CASGPSGTGYTF | TGTGCTAGTGGCCCCTCGGGGACCGGCTACACCTTC
TRBJ2-7 | TRBV30 | . | TRBD1 | 13 | CAWSVQGANEQYF | TGTGCCTGGAGTGTTCAGGGGGCCAACGAGCAGTACTTC
TRBJ2-7 | TRBV21-1 | . | . | 14 | CASSKEPNRGEQYF | TGTGCCAGCAGCAAAGAGCCTAACAGGGGCGAGCAGTACTTC
TRBJ1-1 | TRBV2 | . | . | 15 | CASSDPVGHGTEAFF | TGTGCCAGCAGCGACCCGGTGGGCCATGGGACTGAAGCTTTCTTT
TRBJ2-4 | TRBV2 | once | . | 14 | CASSEEVVMHIQYF | TGTGCCAGCAGTGAGGAGGTGGTTATGCACATTCAGTACTTC
TRBJ1-1 | TRBV2 | . | . | 14 | CASSDPGRNTEAFF | TGTGCCAGCAGTGATCCCGGTAGGAACACTGAAGCTTTCTTT
TRBJ1-5 | TRBV30 | . | . | 13 | CAWGIDSNQPQHF | TGTGCCTGGGGGATAGATAGCAATCAGCCCCAGCATTTT
TRBJ2-3 | TRBV10-3 | . | . | 15 | CATGARSRGTDTQYF | TGTGCCACCGGCGCTCGGTCGCGAGGCACAGATACGCAGTATTTT
TRBJ1-2 | TRBV7-8 | . | TRBD1 | 15 | CASSRSRDRSRGYTF | TGTGCCAGCAGCAGGTCCCGGGACAGGTCCCGTGGCTACACCTTC
TRBJ2-7 | TRBV6-1 | . | . | 16 | CASSEAGGIHYYEQYF | TGTGCCAGCAGTGAAGCGGGGGGCATACACTACTACGAGCAGTACTTC
TRBJ2-5 | TRBV4-1 | . | . | 13 | CASSHGSRETQYF | TGCGCCAGCAGCCACGGCTCTAGGGAGACCCAGTACTTC
TRBJ2-1 | TRBV7-9 | . | . | 15 | CASSLPGPSYNEQFF | TGTGCCAGCAGCTTACCGGGACCGAGCTACAATGAGCAGTTCTTC
TRBJ2-2 | TRBV10-3 | . | . | 14 | CAISVDKNTGELFF | TGTGCCATCAGTGTGGACAAGAACACCGGGGAGCTGTTTTTT
TRBJ2-1 | TRBV29-1 | . | . | 14 | CSAYLGPSYNEQFF | TGCAGCGCCTACCTAGGGCCCTCCTACAATGAGCAGTTCTTC
TRBJ2-7 | TRBV5-1 | . | . | 17 | CASSRRTGRVSSYEQYF | TGCGCCAGCAGCCGGAGGACCGGGCGGGTAAGCTCCTACGAGCAGTACTTC
TRBJ1-6 | TRBV10-1 | . | TRBD1 | 16 | CASSNPGTAKNSPLHF | TGCGCCAGCAGTAACCCCGGGACAGCGAAGAATTCACCCCTCCACTTT
TRBJ1-1 | TRBV11-3 | . | . | 15 | CASSLAPALNTEAFF | TGTGCCAGCAGCTTAGCCCCGGCTCTGAACACTGAAGCTTTCTTT
TRBJ2-7 | TRBV27 | . | . | 13 | CASSLKAPYEQYF | TGTGCCAGCAGTTTAAAGGCCCCCTACGAGCAGTACTTC
TRBJ1-2 | TRBV6-6 | . | TRBD1 | 13 | CASSTDRVEGYTF | TGTGCCAGCAGTACGGACAGGGTAGAGGGCTACACCTTC
TRBJ1-3 | TRBV9 | . | . | 15 | CASSVGTDPGNTIYF | TGTGCCAGCAGCGTAGGGACGGATCCTGGAAACACCATATATTTT
TRBJ2-2 | TRBV25-1 | . | . | 16 | CASSEWSPQGPGELFF | TGTGCCAGCAGTGAATGGTCCCCGCAGGGGCCCGGGGAGCTGTTTTTT
TRBJ2-3 | TRBV11-2 | . | . | 12 | CASSLGSDTQYF | TGTGCCAGCAGCTTAGGGTCAGATACGCAGTATTTT
TRBJ2-3 | TRBV4-1 | . | TRBD2 | 15 | CASSHLAGRTDTQYF | TGCGCCAGCAGCCATCTAGCGGGCCGCACAGATACGCAGTATTTT
TRBJ2-2 | TRBV4-1 | once | . | 14 | CASSQDGYNGELFF | TGCGCCAGCAGCCAAGATGGTTATAACGGGGAGCTGTTTTTT
TRBJ1-2 | TRBV27 | . | . | 14 | CASAPVLLNYGYTF | TGTGCCAGCGCGCCGGTCCTATTAAACTATGGCTACACCTTC
TRBJ2-3 | TRBV6-5 | . | . | 13 | CASSYPRTDTQYF | TGTGCCAGCAGTTACCCGCGCACAGATACGCAGTATTTT
TRBJ2-3 | TRBV14 | . | . | 14 | CASSHSFPRDTQYF | TGTGCCAGCAGCCATAGTTTCCCTCGGGATACGCAGTATTTT
TRBJ1-4 | TRBV4-1 | . | . | 16 | CASSQATSPGDEKLFF | TGCGCCAGCAGCCAAGCCACGAGCCCTGGCGATGAAAAACTGTTTTTT
TRBJ2-1 | TRBV19 | few | . | 13 | CASSRDSYNEQFF | TGTGCCAGTAGTAGGGACTCCTACAATGAGCAGTTCTTC
TRBJ1-1 | TRBV5-1 | . | . | 15 | CASSSSGDLYTEAFF | TGCGCCAGCAGCTCGTCGGGGGACTTGTACACTGAAGCTTTCTTT
TRBJ2-3 | TRBV5-1 | . | . | 13 | CASSLLLPDTQYF | TGCGCCAGCAGCTTACTGCTCCCAGATACGCAGTATTTT
TRBJ1-2 | TRBV6-5 | . | . | 13 | CASTSTGSYGYTF | TGTGCCAGCACCTCGACAGGTTCCTATGGCTACACCTTC
TRBJ2-3 | TRBV2 | . | . | 16 | CASSDPGLLRTDTQYF | TGTGCCAGCAGCGACCCGGGACTCCTCCGCACAGATACGCAGTATTTT
TRBJ1-2 | TRBV5-6 | . | . | 15 | CASSSTNRGYYGYTF | TGTGCCAGCAGCTCGACGAACCGGGGATACTATGGCTACACCTTC
TRBJ2-3 | TRBV5-1 | . | TRBD1 | 16 | CASSTGGQGRTDTQYF | TGCGCCAGCAGCACCGGTGGACAGGGACGCACAGATACGCAGTATTTT
TRBJ1-2 | TRBV4-1 | . | . | 15 | CASSQESPLTSGYTF | TGCGCCAGCAGCCAAGAATCCCCACTTACCAGCGGCTACACCTTC
TRBJ2-3 | TRBV5-1 | . | TRBD2 | 17 | CASSLAVTSGGADTQYF | TGCGCCAGCAGCTTGGCCGTGACTAGCGGGGGGGCAGATACGCAGTATTTT
TRBJ2-7 | TRBV27 | . | TRBD2 | 16 | CASSPTTSGFSYEQYF | TGTGCCAGCAGCCCGACCACTAGCGGGTTTTCCTACGAGCAGTACTTC
TRBJ2-7 | TRBV6-1 | . | . | 14 | CASSDSRQSYEQYF | TGTGCCAGCAGTGATTCGAGACAAAGCTACGAGCAGTACTTC
TRBJ2-1 | TRBV5-4 | . | TRBD2 | 19 | CASSLELAGGRSPYNEQFF | TGTGCCAGCAGCTTGGAACTAGCGGGGGGCCGATCCCCCTACAATGAGCAGTTCTTC
TRBJ1-3 | TRBV9 | once | . | 15 | CASSVVGSSGNTIYF | TGTGCCAGCAGCGTAGTCGGGAGCTCTGGAAACACCATATATTTT
TRBJ1-1 | TRBV13 | . | . | 13 | CASSLGMNTEAFF | TGTGCCAGCAGCTTAGGAATGAACACTGAAGCTTTCTTT
TRBJ1-1 | TRBV25-1 | once | TRBD1 | 13 | CASSPTGTAEAFF | TGTGCCAGCAGTCCGACCGGGACAGCTGAAGCTTTCTTT
TRBJ2-5 | TRBV5-4 | . | TRBD2 | 20 | CASSAGPHTGTSGGGKTQYF | TGTGCCAGCAGCGCGGGACCTCACACCGGGACTAGCGGGGGGGGAAAGACCCAGTACTTC
TRBJ2-3 | TRBV14 | . | . | 14 | CASSQTKGVDTQYF | TGTGCCAGCAGCCAAACCAAAGGGGTTGATACGCAGTATTTT
TRBJ2-3 | TRBV6-5 | . | . | 16 | CASSYVAGASTDTQYF | TGTGCCAGCAGTTACGTGGCAGGGGCTAGCACAGATACGCAGTATTTT
TRBJ1-6 | TRBV11-2 | . | TRBD1 | 16 | CASSTGQVFYNSPLHF | TGTGCCAGCAGCACGGGACAGGTCTTTTATAATTCACCCCTCCACTTT
TRBJ1-4 | TRBV18 | . | . | 15 | CASSPRPATNEKLFF | TGTGCCAGCTCACCCAGACCGGCAACTAATGAAAAACTGTTTTTT